This record covers a single T cell receptor (beta chain). In the authors' workflow: Estimated nucleated cell counts came from reference gene primer amplification. Clones were read by immunoSEQ multiplex PCR, and TCRdb kept only the in-frame ones, dropping some. V, J and clone size were drawn from that table, and D and trimming were deduced from the DNA. The profile shows around 94,000 clones, about 91% of them singletons. The CDR3 covers 15 residues. Looked up from germline, CDR1 is MNHEY and CDR2 is SVGAGI. V lost 6 bases to trimming and J lost 7 bases; unmatched junction nucleotides: 7. The sample originates from a study of blood T cell repertoires in COVID-19. Study-wide context: Samples representing acute and convalescent COVID-19 were sourced from the United States, Italy and Spain. The cDNA or gDNA used as material had been derived from T cells, B-cell-depleted T cells, or PBMCs.

This rearrangement joins TRBV6-5 to TRBJ1-6, with 9 bases that match TRBD1. Material: peripheral blood. This TCR was sampled from a man between 18 and 35 years old with acute or convalescent COVID-19. The CDR3 bases are TGTGCCAGCAGCACCGACGGGACAGGGAATTCACCCCTCCACTTT. It yields the protein CASSTDGTGNSPLHF.